These 4 T cell receptor beta chains were sequenced from one sample in a study of T cells expressing NK-cell markers. TCRdb reprocessed the 5' RACE reads, keeping one entry per CDR3 protein, no DNA. Recorded here are 200,000 to 300,000 distinct CDR3 sequences; the top ten clones represent approximately 0.42%. The source material was blood T cells: a sorted CD56 or NKG2C T cell subset, CD4+ or CD8+ T cells, or bulk PBMC T cells (not recorded which). Receptor source: a man aged 18 to 29 in good health.

V usage is TRBV4-2 and J usage is TRBJ2-3; TCRdb names TRBD1, which stays unverified in the absence of DNA. The CDR3 spans 15 residues. Germline V CDR1 and CDR2: LGHNA, YNFKEQ. The CDR3 protein is CASSHSTDSTDTQYF.

V and J are TRBV7-2 and TRBJ2-2; the D gene TCRdb calls, TRBD2, cannot be checked with no DNA. Germline-derived CDR1 and CDR2 are SGHTA and FQGNSA. The CDR3 covers 16 residues. CDR3 loop: CASSLIAGGPPGELFF.

This chain uses TRBV4-3 with TRBJ2-7. The CDR3 runs 15 residues. Germline V gene lookup returns CDR1 LGHNA and CDR2 YSLEER. The CDR3 protein is CASSQDTWDSYEQYF.

This chain links TRBV29-1 with TRBJ2-3. CDR1 is SQVTM, CDR2 ANQGSEA, per germline. The CDR3 has 13 amino acids. The CDR3 is CSLSIGRPDTQYF.